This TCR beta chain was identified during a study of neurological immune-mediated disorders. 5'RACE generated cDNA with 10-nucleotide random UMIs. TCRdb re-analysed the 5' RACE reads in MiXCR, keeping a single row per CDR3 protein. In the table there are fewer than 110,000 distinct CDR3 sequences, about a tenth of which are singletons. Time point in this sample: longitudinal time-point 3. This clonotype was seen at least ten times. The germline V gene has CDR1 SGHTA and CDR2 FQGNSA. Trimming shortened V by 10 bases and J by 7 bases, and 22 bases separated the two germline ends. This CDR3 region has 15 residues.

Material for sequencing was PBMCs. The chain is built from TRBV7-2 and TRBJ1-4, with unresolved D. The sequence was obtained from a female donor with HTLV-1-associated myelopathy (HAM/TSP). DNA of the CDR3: TGTGCCACCTCCTCCGGACGGGGTTTTGCTGAAAAACTGTTTTTT. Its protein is CATSSGRGFAEKLFF.